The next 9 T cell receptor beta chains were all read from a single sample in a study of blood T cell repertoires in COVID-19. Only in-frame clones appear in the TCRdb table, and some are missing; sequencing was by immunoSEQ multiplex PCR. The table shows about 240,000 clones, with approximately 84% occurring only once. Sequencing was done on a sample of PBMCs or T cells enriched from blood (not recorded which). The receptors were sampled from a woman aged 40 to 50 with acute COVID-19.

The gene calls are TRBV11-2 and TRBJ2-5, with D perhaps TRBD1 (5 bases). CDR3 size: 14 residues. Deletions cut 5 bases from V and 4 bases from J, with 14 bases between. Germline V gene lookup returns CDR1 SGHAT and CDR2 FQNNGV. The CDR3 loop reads CASSLPRAAETQYF. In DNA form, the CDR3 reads TGTGCCAGCAGCCTGCCCAGGGCGGCAGAGACCCAGTACTTC.

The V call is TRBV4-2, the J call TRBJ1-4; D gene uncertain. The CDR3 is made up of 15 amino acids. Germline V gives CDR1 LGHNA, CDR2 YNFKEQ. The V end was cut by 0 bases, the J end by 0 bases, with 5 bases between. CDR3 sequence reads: CASSQDLPTNEKLFF. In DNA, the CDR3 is TGTGCCAGCAGCCAAGATCTTCCAACTAATGAAAAACTGTTTTTT.

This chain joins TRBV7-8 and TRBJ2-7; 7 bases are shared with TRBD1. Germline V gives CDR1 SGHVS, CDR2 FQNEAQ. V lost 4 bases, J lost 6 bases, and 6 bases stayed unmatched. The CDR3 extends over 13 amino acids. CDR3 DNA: TGTGCCAGCAGCTCCGATTCAGGGGGCGAGCAGTACTTC. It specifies CASSSDSGGEQYF. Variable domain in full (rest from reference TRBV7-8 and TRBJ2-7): GAGVSQSPRYKVAKRGQDVALRCDPISGHVSLFWYQQALGQGPEFLTYFQNEAQLDKSGLPSDRFFAERPEGSVSTLKIQRTQQEDSAVYLCASSSDSGGEQYFGPGTRLTVT.

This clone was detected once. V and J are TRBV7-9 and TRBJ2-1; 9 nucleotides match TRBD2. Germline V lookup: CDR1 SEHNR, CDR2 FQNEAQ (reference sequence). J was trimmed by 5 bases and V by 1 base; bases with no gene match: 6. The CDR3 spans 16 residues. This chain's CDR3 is CASSLVRAGGNNEQFF. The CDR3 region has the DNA TGTGCCAGCAGCTTAGTGAGAGCGGGAGGAAACAATGAGCAGTTCTTC. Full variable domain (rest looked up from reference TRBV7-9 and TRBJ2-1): DTGVSQNPRHKITKRGQNVTFRCDPISEHNRLYWYRQTLGQGPEFLTYFQNEAQLEKSRLLSDRFSAERPKGSFSTLEIQRTEQGDSAMYLCASSLVRAGGNNEQFFGPGTRLTVL.

The CDR3 here is CASSQVTEDTQYF. DNA of the CDR3: TGTGCCAGCAGCCAAGTCACCGAGGATACGCAGTATTTT. The rearrangement uses TRBV14 and TRBJ2-3; D not resolved. V lost 1 base, J lost 6 bases, and 8 bases lay in between. The CDR3 is 13 residues long. From germline, CDR1 is SGHDN and CDR2 FVKESK.

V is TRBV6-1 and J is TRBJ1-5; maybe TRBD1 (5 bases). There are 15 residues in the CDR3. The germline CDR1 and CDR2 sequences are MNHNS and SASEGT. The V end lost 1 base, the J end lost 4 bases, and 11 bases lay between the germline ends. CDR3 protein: CASSEGRGKNQPQHF. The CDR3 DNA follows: TGTGCCAGCAGTGAAGGAAGGGGTAAGAATCAGCCCCAGCATTTT.

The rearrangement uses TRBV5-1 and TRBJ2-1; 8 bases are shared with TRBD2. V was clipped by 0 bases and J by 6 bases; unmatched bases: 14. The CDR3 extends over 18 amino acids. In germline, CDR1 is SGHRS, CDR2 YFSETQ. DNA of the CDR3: TGCGCCAGCAGCTTGGCGGTCCTAGCGGGTGATTTAGGCAATGAGCAGTTCTTC. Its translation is CASSLAVLAGDLGNEQFF.

The CDR3, as DNA: TGTGCCAGCAGCGCCCCGGGACTAGCCACCTCTAATACGCAGTATTTT. It encodes CASSAPGLATSNTQYF. The chain is built from TRBV9 and TRBJ2-3; 9 bases align to TRBD2. The CDR3 covers 16 residues. V lost 3 bases to trimming and J lost 7 bases; unmatched junction nucleotides: 12. The germline V gene encodes CDR1 SGDLS and CDR2 YYNGEE.

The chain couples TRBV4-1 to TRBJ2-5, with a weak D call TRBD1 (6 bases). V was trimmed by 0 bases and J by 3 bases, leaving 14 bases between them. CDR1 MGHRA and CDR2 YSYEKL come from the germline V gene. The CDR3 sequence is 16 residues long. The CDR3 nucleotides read TGCGCCAGCAGCCAAGAAGGGGGAGCAGAAAAAGAGACCCAGTACTTC. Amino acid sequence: CASSQEGGAEKETQYF.